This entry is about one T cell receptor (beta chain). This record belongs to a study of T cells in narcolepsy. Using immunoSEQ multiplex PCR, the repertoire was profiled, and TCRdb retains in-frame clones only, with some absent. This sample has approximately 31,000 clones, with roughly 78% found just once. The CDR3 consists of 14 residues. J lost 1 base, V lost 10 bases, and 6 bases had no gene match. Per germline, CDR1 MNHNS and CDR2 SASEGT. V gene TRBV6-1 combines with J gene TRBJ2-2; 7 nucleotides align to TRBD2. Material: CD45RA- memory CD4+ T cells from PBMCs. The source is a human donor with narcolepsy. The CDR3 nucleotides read TGTGCCACCTCCGGACTAGGGAACACCGGGGAGCTGTTTTTT. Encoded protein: CATSGLGNTGELFF.